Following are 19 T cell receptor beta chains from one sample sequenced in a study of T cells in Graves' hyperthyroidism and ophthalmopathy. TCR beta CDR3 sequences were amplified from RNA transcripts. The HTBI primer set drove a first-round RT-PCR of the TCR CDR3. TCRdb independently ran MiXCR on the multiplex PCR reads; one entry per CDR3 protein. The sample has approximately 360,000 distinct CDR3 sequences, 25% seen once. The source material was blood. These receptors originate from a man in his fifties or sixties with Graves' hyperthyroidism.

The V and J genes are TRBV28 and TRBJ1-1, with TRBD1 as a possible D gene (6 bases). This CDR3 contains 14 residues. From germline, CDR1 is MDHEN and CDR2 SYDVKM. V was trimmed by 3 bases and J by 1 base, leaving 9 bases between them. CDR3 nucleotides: TGTGCCAGCAGTTTGGGACACCCGAACACTGAAGCTTTCTTT. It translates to CASSLGHPNTEAFF.

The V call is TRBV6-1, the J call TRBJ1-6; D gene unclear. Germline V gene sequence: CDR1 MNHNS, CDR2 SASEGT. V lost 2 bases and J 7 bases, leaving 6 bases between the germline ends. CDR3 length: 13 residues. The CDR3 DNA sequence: TGTGCCAGCAGTGAACTAGCCAATTCACCCCTCCACTTT. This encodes CASSELANSPLHF.

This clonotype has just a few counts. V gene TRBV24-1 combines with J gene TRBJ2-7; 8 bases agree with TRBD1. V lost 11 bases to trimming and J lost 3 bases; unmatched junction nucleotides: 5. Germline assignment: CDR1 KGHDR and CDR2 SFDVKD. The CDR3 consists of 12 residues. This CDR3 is CAIPTGDYEQYF. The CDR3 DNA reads TGTGCCATCCCGACAGGGGACTACGAGCAGTACTTC.

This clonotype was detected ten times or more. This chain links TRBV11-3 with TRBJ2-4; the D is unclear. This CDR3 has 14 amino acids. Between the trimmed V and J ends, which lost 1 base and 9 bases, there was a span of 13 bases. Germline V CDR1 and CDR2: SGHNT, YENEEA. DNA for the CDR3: TGTGCCAGCAGCTTAGCTGGATTGGAGAGCATTCAGTACTTC. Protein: CASSLAGLESIQYF.

The CDR3 protein is CASSLAGGAQEYGYTF. DNA of the CDR3: TGCGCCAGCAGCTTGGCCGGGGGGGCGCAGGAATATGGCTACACCTTC. The chain couples TRBV5-1 to TRBJ1-2, with TRBD1 as a possible D gene (6 bases). Trimming pared 0 bases from V and 5 bases from J, leaving 17 bases between. CDR1 and CDR2 (germline): SGHRS, YFSETQ. This CDR3 is 16 amino acids long.

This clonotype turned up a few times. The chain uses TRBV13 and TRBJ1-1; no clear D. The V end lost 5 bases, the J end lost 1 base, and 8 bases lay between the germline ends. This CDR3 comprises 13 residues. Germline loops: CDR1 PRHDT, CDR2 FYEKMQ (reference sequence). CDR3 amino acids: CASSRQSNTEAFF. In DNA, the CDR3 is TGTGCCAGCAGCCGCCAGTCGAACACTGAAGCTTTCTTT.

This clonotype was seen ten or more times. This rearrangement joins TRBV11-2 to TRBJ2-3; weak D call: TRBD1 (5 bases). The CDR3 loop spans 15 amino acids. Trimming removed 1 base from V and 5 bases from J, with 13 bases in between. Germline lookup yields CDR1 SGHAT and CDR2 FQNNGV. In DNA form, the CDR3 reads TGTGCCAGCAGCTTAGCTTTCCAGGGCGAAGATACGCAGTATTTT. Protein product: CASSLAFQGEDTQYF. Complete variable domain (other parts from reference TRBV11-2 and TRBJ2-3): EAGVAQSPRYKIIEKRQSVAFWCNPISGHATLYWYQQILGQGPKLLIQFQNNGVVDDSQLPKDRFSAERLKGVDSTLKIQPAKLEDSAVYLCASSLAFQGEDTQYFGPGTRLTVL.

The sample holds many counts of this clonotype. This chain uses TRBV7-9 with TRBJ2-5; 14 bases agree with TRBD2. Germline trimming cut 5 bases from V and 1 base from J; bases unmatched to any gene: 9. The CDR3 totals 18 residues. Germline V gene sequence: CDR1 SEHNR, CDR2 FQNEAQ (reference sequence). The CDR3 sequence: CASSPGTSGRISQETQYF. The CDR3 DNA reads TGTGCCAGCAGCCCCGGGACTAGCGGGAGAATCTCCCAAGAGACCCAGTACTTC.

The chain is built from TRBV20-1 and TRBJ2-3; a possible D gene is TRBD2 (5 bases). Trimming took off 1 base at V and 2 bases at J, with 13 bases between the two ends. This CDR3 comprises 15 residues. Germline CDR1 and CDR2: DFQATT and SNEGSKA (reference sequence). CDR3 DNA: TGCAGTGCTAGAGTTGTCCTAGCCCCCACAGATACGCAGTATTTT. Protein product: CSARVVLAPTDTQYF.

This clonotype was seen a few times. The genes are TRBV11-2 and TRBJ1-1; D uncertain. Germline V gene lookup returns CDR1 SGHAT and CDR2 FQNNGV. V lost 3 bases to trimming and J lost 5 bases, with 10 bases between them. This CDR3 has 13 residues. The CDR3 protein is CASSLVTRTEAFF. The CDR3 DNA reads TGTGCCAGCAGCTTGGTAACCAGGACTGAAGCTTTCTTT.

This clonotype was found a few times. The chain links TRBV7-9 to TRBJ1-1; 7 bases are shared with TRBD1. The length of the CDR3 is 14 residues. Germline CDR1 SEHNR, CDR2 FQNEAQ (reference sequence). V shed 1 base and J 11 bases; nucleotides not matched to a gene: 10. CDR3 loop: CASSLGQGRVLAFF. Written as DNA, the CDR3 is TGTGCCAGCAGCTTAGGACAGGGTCGGGTGTTGGCTTTCTTT.

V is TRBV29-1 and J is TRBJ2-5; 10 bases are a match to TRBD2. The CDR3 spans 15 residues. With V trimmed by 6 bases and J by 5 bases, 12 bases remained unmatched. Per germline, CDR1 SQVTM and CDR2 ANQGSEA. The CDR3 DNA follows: TGCAGCGTGATGATAGCGGGAGGTTATGGGGAGACCCAGTACTTC. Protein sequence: CSVMIAGGYGETQYF.

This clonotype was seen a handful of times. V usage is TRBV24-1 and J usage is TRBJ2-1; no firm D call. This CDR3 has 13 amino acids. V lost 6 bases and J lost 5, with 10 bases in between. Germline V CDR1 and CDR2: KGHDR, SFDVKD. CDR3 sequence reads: CATSPFVDNEQFF. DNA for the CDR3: TGTGCCACCAGTCCCTTTGTGGACAATGAGCAGTTCTTC.

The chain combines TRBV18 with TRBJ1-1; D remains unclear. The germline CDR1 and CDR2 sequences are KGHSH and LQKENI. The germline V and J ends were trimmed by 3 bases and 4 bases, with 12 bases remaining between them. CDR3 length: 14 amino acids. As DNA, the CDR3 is TGTGCCAGCTCACCCGAAGGGCGGTCCACTGAAGCTTTCTTT. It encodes CASSPEGRSTEAFF.

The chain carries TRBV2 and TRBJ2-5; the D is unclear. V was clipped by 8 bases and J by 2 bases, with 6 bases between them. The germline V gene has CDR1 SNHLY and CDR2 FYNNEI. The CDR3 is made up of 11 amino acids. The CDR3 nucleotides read TGTGCCAGCGGGCGTCAAGAGACCCAGTACTTC. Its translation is CASGRQETQYF.

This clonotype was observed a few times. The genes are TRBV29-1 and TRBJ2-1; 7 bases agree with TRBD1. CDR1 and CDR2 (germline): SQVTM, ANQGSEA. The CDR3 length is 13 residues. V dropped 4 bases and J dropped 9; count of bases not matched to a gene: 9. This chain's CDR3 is CSVGDSRWAEQFF. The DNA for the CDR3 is TGCAGCGTTGGGGACAGTAGGTGGGCTGAGCAGTTCTTC.

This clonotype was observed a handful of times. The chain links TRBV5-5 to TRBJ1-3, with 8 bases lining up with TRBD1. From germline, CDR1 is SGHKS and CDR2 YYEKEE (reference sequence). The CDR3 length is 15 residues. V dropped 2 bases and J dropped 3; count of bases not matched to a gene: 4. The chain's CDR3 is CASSLSGQGGNTIYF. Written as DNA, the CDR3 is TGTGCCAGCAGCTTAAGTGGACAGGGTGGAAACACCATATATTTT.

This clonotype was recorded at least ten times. This CDR3 reads CASSQEADTQYF. As DNA, the CDR3 is TGTGCCAGCAGCCAAGAAGCAGATACGCAGTATTTT. J is TRBJ2-3 and V is TRBV3-1; no clear D gene. Trimming took off 0 bases at V and 4 bases at J, with 2 bases between the two ends. The germline V gene has CDR1 LGHDT and CDR2 YNNKEL (reference sequence). CDR3 length equals 12 residues.

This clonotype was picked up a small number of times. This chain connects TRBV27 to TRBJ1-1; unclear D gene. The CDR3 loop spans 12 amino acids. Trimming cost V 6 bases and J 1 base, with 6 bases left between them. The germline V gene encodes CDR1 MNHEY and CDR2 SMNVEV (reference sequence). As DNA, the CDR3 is TGTGCCAGCAGGAAGACGAACACTGAAGCTTTCTTT. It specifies CASRKTNTEAFF.